This T cell receptor beta chain was sequenced for a study of T cells after yellow fever vaccination. Study-wide findings and caveats: Most primary-vaccination clones reappeared after the booster (approximately 95% CD4, 88% CD8).

This clonotype was found many times. The antigen is undetermined. A single record per CDR3 protein comes from TCRdb applying MiXCR to the 5' RACE reads. Among about 130,000 distinct CDR3 sequences listed, more than 7.5% were seen once. This CDR3 is built from 16 residues. Trimming removed 5 bases at V and 3 bases at J, with 20 bases between. CDR1 is SGHAT and CDR2 is FQDESV in the germline V gene (reference sequence). This TCR was sampled from a man younger than 35 who received the YFV17D yellow fever vaccine. The genes are TRBV11-1 and TRBJ2-7; D may be TRBD2 (6 bases). The specimen comprised CD8+ T cells sorted from PBMCs, sampled on the day of the yellow fever booster vaccination. This chain's CDR3 is CASSNEVGGALYEQYF. In nucleotides, the CDR3 is TGTGCCAGCAGCAACGAAGTGGGCGGGGCTCTCTACGAGCAGTACTTC. The variable domain in full, completed from reference TRBV11-1 and TRBJ2-7, reads EAEVAQSPRYKITEKSQAVAFWCDPISGHATLYWYRQILGQGPELLVQFQDESVVDDSQLPKDRFSAERLKGVDSTLKIQPAELGDSAMYLCASSNEVGGALYEQYFGPGTRLTVT.